This T cell receptor (beta chain) was captured by sequencing in a study of cytomegalovirus exposure and HLA in healthy donors. Primers included in the PCR were 60 Vbeta and 13 Jbeta primers. TCRdb's table, derived via immunoSEQ multiplex PCR, lists solely in-frame clones and lacks some. The table has about 110,000 clones, 65% to 80% seen once. Germline V gene lookup returns CDR1 SGHNT and CDR2 YYREEE (reference sequence). CDR3 size: 16 residues. The V segment lost 4 bases and the J segment 6 bases; nucleotides outside the gene matches: 14. Sequencing input: PBMCs. This TCR came from a human donor in good health. J is TRBJ2-7 and V is TRBV5-4; 9 bases align to TRBD1. The DNA of the CDR3 is TGTGCCAGCAGCCCAAACAGGGACAGGGTTTTGTCCGAGCAGTACTTC. It translates to CASSPNRDRVLSEQYF. The variable domain in full, completed from reference TRBV5-4 and TRBJ2-7, reads ETGVTQSPTHLIKTRGQQVTLRCSSQSGHNTVSWYQQALGQGPQFIFQYYREEENGRGNFPPRFSGLQFPNYSSELNVNALELDDSALYLCASSPNRDRVLSEQYFGPGTRLTVT.